This is a list of T cell receptor beta chains from one sample in a study of blood T cell repertoires in COVID-19. Only in-frame clones appear in the TCRdb table, and some are missing; sequencing was by immunoSEQ multiplex PCR. The sample records approximately 500,000 clones, roughly 87% being singletons. The sequenced sample was peripheral blood. The origin of the receptors is a man aged 18 to 35 with COVID-19, enrolled during active disease. The CDR3 runs from the conserved cysteine through the conserved F or W. Fields, in order: clone size, D gene, J gene, V gene, CDR3 DNA, CDR3 protein. The D gene is left open where the match is weak. Clone size is not always given. Where it is, it says once, few, many or a class for expanded clones.

size: -; D: -; J: TRBJ2-2; V: TRBV19; DNA: TGTGCCAGTAGTTCCCCCCCGGGAGTAAGCACCGGGGAGCTGTTTTTT; CDR3: CASSSPPGVSTGELFF
size: -; D: TRBD2; J: TRBJ2-7; V: TRBV10-3; DNA: TGTGCCATCAGGGGAGGACAGACTAGCGCCTACGAGCAGTACTTC; CDR3: CAIRGGQTSAYEQYF
size: once; D: -; J: TRBJ1-5; V: TRBV6-1; DNA: TGTGCCAGCAGTGACAGGGTTAGCAATCAGCCCCAGCATTTT; CDR3: CASSDRVSNQPQHF
size: -; D: TRBD2; J: TRBJ2-7; V: TRBV11-3; DNA: TGTGCCAGCAGCTCCCGTCTAGCGGGAGCCTCCTACGAGCAGTACTTC; CDR3: CASSSRLAGASYEQYF
size: -; D: -; J: TRBJ1-2; V: TRBV10-2; DNA: TGCGCCAGCAGCGTATCTCGCAGGGATGGCTACACCTTC; CDR3: CASSVSRRDGYTF
size: -; D: TRBD2; J: TRBJ2-5; V: TRBV5-6; DNA: TGTGCCAGCAGCTTGTACGGGGGGGCCAAGGTTGGGACCCAGTACTTC; CDR3: CASSLYGGAKVGTQYF
size: -; D: TRBD2; J: TRBJ2-1; V: TRBV7-3; DNA: TGTGCCAGCAGCTCCCGAAACCCCCGGGCGGGAGCCTACAATGAGCAGTTCTTC; CDR3: CASSSRNPRAGAYNEQFF
size: -; D: -; J: TRBJ1-5; V: TRBV6-5; DNA: TGTGCCGCAGTTCAGGGGTTTAGCAATCAGCCCCAGCATTTT; CDR3: CAAVQGFSNQPQHF
size: -; D: TRBD1; J: TRBJ1-6; V: TRBV2; DNA: TGTGCCAGCGGATTGGACAGGCGAACCAATTCACCCCTCCACTTT; CDR3: CASGLDRRTNSPLHF
size: -; D: -; J: TRBJ2-5; V: TRBV7-9; DNA: TGTGCCAGCAGCCGACGTTGGTACGGGAGAGAGACCCAGTACTTC; CDR3: CASSRRWYGRETQYF
size: -; D: -; J: TRBJ2-3; V: TRBV10-3; DNA: TGTGCCATCAGTGAGTCGAACCAGCAGAAGACTAGCACAGATACGCAGTATTTT; CDR3: CAISESNQQKTSTDTQYF
size: -; D: -; J: TRBJ2-7; V: TRBV12-3/TRBV12-4; DNA: TGTGCCAGCTCGTGGGACATCCTCTACGAGCAGTACTTC; CDR3: CASSWDILYEQYF
size: once; D: -; J: TRBJ1-2; V: TRBV30; DNA: TGTGCCTGGAGTGTTAAAGGGACACTTAATCGAGGCTACACCTTC; CDR3: CAWSVKGTLNRGYTF
size: -; D: -; J: TRBJ2-3; V: TRBV13; DNA: TGTGCCAGCAGCTTAGTCGGGGCAGATACGCAGTATTTT; CDR3: CASSLVGADTQYF
size: once; D: -; J: TRBJ2-5; V: TRBV4-1; DNA: TGCGCCAGCAGCCAACCCGGCCAAGAGACCCAGTACTTC; CDR3: CASSQPGQETQYF
size: -; D: -; J: TRBJ2-1; V: TRBV6-5; DNA: TGTGCCAGCAGCCCCCAGGGCGGCAATGAGCAGTTCTTC; CDR3: CASSPQGGNEQFF
size: once; D: TRBD2; J: TRBJ2-7; V: TRBV27; DNA: TGTGCCAGCAGTCCACCGACTAGCGGGAGGTGGGAGCAGTACTTC; CDR3: CASSPPTSGRWEQYF
size: -; D: TRBD1; J: TRBJ2-7; V: TRBV5-1; DNA: TGCGCCAGCAGCCCCTGGACAGGTGGGGACGAGCAGTACTTC; CDR3: CASSPWTGGDEQYF